One sample yielded the 28 T cell receptor beta chains listed below, sequenced in a study of T cell clonality in common variable immunodeficiency. The repertoire was sequenced with immunoSEQ multiplex PCR; TCRdb's copy has only in-frame clones and lacks some. The sample yields 30,000 to 45,000 clones, without any singletons. The sample comprised peripheral blood mononuclear cells. These receptors came from a person aged 18-70 years in good health.

This clone was seen many times. Read sequence stops 3 residues before the CDR3 end, and the germline J gene provides the missing end. The chain combines TRBV30 with TRBJ1-2; 8 nucleotides line up with TRBD1. This CDR3 spans 16 amino acids. CDR1 and CDR2 (germline): GTSNPN, SVGIG (reference sequence). Trimming removed 3 bases from V and 4 bases from J; junction bases left unmatched: 13. CDR3: CAWSPHTGTGVYGYTF. CDR3 DNA (partial): TGTGCCTGGAGCCCACACACCGGGACAGGAGTCTATGGC.

This clone was detected ten times or more. Coverage ceases 3 residues before the CDR3 finishes, and the germline J gene fills in the end. Other DNA sequences from this sample encode an identical CDR3 as well. V gene TRBV19 combines with J gene TRBJ1-3; D uncertain. Germline CDR1 is LNHDA and CDR2 is SQIVND (reference sequence). This CDR3 has 11 amino acids. Deletions cut 9 bases from V and 4 bases from J, with 7 bases between. The part of the CDR3 DNA that was read is TGTGCCAGCGAAGGGGGAAACACC. Residues: CASEGGNT. The CDR3, in full, reads CASEGGNTIYF.

Ten or more counts support this clone. The read is 3 residues too short to cover the CDR3 end, so that end is filled in from the germline J gene. The rearrangement uses TRBV5-5 and TRBJ2-2; D possibly corresponds to TRBD1 (5 bases). This CDR3 is 12 amino acids long. The V gene lost 3 bases and the J gene lost 7 bases, with 7 bases spanning the gap. Germline CDR1 SGHKS, CDR2 YYEKEE (reference sequence). This chain's CDR3 is CASSSQDGELFF. The sequenced CDR3 bases are TGTGCCAGCAGCTCACAGGACGGGGAG.

The table lists this clone with many counts. Sequencing ends 3 residues short of the CDR3 end; the germline J gene provides the rest. This chain joins TRBV10-3 and TRBJ2-1, with 8 bases aligning to TRBD1. Germline CDR1 ENHRY, CDR2 SYGVKD. This CDR3 has 15 residues. Unmatched junction bases numbered 3, after V lost 5 bases and J lost 0 bases. Here the CDR3 reads CAISQGAISYNEQFF. The sequenced part of the CDR3 DNA is TGTGCCATCAGTCAGGGGGCAATCTCCTACAATGAG.

This clone has at least ten counts. The read terminates 3 residues before the CDR3 end, so the remaining end is supplied by the germline J gene. Other DNA sequences within the sample encode an identical CDR3. This chain links TRBV20-1 with TRBJ2-1; the D gene is possibly TRBD2 (6 bases). This CDR3 is built from 16 residues. The germline V gene encodes CDR1 DFQATT and CDR2 SNEGSKA (reference sequence). Trimming removed 1 base from V and 5 bases from J, with 18 bases in between. Here the CDR3 reads CSARARSGRQDNEQFF. CDR3 bases read: TGCAGTGCTAGAGCGCGTAGCGGTCGCCAGGACAATGAG.

This clone showed up many times. Read coverage stops 3 residues before the CDR3 terminus; the germline J gene supplies the remainder. The chain is built from TRBV30 and TRBJ2-5, with 10 nucleotides matching TRBD1. CDR1 is GTSNPN and CDR2 is SVGIG in the germline V gene (reference sequence). Unmatched junction bases numbered 8, after V lost 0 bases and J lost 4 bases. This CDR3 is built from 16 residues. The sequenced CDR3 bases are TGTGCCTGGAGTGTACTTGGGACAGGGGATGGAGAGACC. It specifies CAWSVLGTGDGET. From start to end, the CDR3 is CAWSVLGTGDGETQYF.

This clone was seen a handful of times. Coverage ceases 3 residues before the CDR3 finishes, and the germline J gene fills in the end. V is TRBV11-2 and J is TRBJ2-7, with 12 bases that match TRBD2. J was trimmed by 6 bases and V by 5 bases; bases with no gene match: 8. Germline V gene data show CDR1 as SGHAT and CDR2 as FQNNGV. The CDR3 runs 15 residues. CDR3 sequence: CASSAPGLAGVEQYF. The part of the CDR3 DNA that was read is TGTGCCAGCAGCGCTCCGGGACTAGCGGGTGTCGAG.

This clone was detected ten times or more. With the read ending 3 residues before the CDR3 end, the germline J gene is used to fill in that end. The chain recombines TRBV10-3 with TRBJ1-5; 8 positions match TRBD1. The CDR3 spans 15 residues. J lost 7 bases, V lost 3 bases, and 8 bases had no gene match. The V gene's germline CDR1 is ENHRY and CDR2 SYGVKD. Here the CDR3 reads CAISDLDRGRQPQHF. The DNA read from the CDR3 is TGTGCCATCAGTGATCTCGACAGGGGTCGGCAGCCC.

This clone appeared many times. The CDR3 end falls 3 residues outside the read, so it is completed with the germline J gene. The gene calls are TRBV6-1 and TRBJ1-6, with D possibly being TRBD1 (5 bases). The CDR3 runs 15 residues. The germline gives CDR1 MNHNS, CDR2 SASEGT. V was pared by 4 bases and J by 9 bases, with 16 bases between. The sequenced part of the CDR3 DNA is TGTGCCAGCAGTGTTGGGCCCTGGGGCGGTTCACCC. Its protein product is CASSVGPWGGSP. In full, the CDR3 reads CASSVGPWGGSPLHF.

The sample holds many counts of this clone. The read ends 3 residues shy of where the CDR3 ends; the end is completed using the germline J gene. The chain combines TRBV20-1 with TRBJ1-5, with a tentative D call TRBD1 (5 bases). Germline V lookup: CDR1 DFQATT, CDR2 SNEGSKA (reference sequence). The V gene lost 5 bases and the J gene lost 0 bases, with 8 bases spanning the gap. The CDR3 length is 13 residues. The covered CDR3 bases are TGCAGTGCTCGGGACTTTAGCAATCAGCCC. The encoded protein is CSARDFSNQP. The full CDR3 protein is CSARDFSNQPQHF.

This clone was found many times. From the germline J gene comes the end of the CDR3, since the read stops 3 residues before it. V gene TRBV18 combines with J gene TRBJ1-5; TRBD1 is a possible D gene (6 bases). The CDR3 contains 14 residues. Germline CDR1 KGHSH, CDR2 LQKENI. The V end lost 8 bases, the J end lost 4 bases, and 15 bases lay between the germline ends. The CDR3: CASTQGIPNQPQHF. The sequenced part of the CDR3 DNA is TGTGCCAGCACCCAGGGGATTCCGAATCAGCCC.

Ten or more counts support this clone. With the read ending 3 residues before the CDR3 end, the germline J gene is used to fill in that end. The rearrangement links TRBV20-1 to TRBJ2-3; 7 positions agree with TRBD2. Trimming removed 1 base from V and 7 bases from J; junction bases left unmatched: 8. CDR1 and CDR2 from the germline V gene are DFQATT and SNEGSKA (reference sequence). This CDR3 is 14 amino acids long. CDR3 sequence: CSARGGSPVYTQYF. The sequenced part of the CDR3 DNA is TGCAGTGCTAGAGGCGGGAGCCCCGTGTATACG.

This clone was counted at least ten times. The missing CDR3 end, 3 residues past where the read stops, is filled in from the germline J gene. J is TRBJ2-5 and V is TRBV10-1, with TRBD1 as a possible D gene (5 bases). In germline, CDR1 is WNHNN, CDR2 SYGVQD (reference sequence). The germline V and J ends were trimmed by 5 bases and 5 bases, with 15 bases remaining between them. The CDR3 consists of 14 residues. The part of the CDR3 DNA that was read is TGCGCCAGCAGTAGAGTAGGGGCTGGGGAGACC. This translates into CASSRVGAGET. Given in full, the CDR3 is CASSRVGAGETQYF.

This clone has a count of ten or more. The read falls 3 residues short of the CDR3 end, and the missing part is taken from the germline J gene. The V call is TRBV18, the J call TRBJ2-1, with 12 nucleotides matching TRBD2. The CDR3 is made up of 15 amino acids. Germline V gene sequence: CDR1 KGHSH, CDR2 LQKENI. The junction had 3 bases not matched to a gene; V was cut back by 3 bases and J by 6 bases. The CDR3 spells CASSPGLAGLNEQFF. The CDR3 DNA, read in part, is TGTGCCAGCTCACCGGGACTAGCGGGCCTCAATGAG.

In its sample, this clone was seen many times. The read terminates 3 residues before the CDR3 end, so the remaining end is supplied by the germline J gene. The chain links TRBV2 to TRBJ2-7, with 11 bases identical to TRBD1. J was trimmed by 2 bases and V by 10 bases; bases with no gene match: 4. The CDR3 runs 13 residues. Per the germline V gene, CDR1 is SNHLY and CDR2 is FYNNEI. The CDR3 reads CAKGTGGTYEQYF. The DNA read from the CDR3 is TGTGCCAAAGGGACAGGGGGGACCTACGAG.

This clone appeared a few times. Partial CDR3 DNA: TGTGCCAGCAGCTTAATAGCGGGAGGGACCGGGGAG. It yields the protein CASSLIAGGTGE. The full CDR3 reads CASSLIAGGTGELFF. This rearrangement joins TRBV7-2 to TRBJ2-2; 11 bases agree with TRBD2. The read stops 3 residues short of the end of the CDR3; the missing end is completed from the germline J gene. CDR1 SGHTA and CDR2 FQGNSA come from the germline V gene. There are 15 residues in the CDR3. The V and J ends lost 2 bases and 5 bases, in that order; junction bases with no gene match: 1.

This clone has only a few counts. The DNA ends 3 residues before the CDR3 does, and the rest of the CDR3 is filled in from the germline J gene. The V call is TRBV7-9, the J call TRBJ2-3, with 9 bases matching TRBD2. The CDR3 has 14 amino acids. The ends lost 8 bases at V and 6 bases at J; junction bases unmatched: 9. From germline, CDR1 is SEHNR and CDR2 FQNEAQ (reference sequence). The DNA read from the CDR3 is TGTGCCAGCGGGGCTAGCGGGGCCGCGGATACG. It specifies CASGASGAADT. The full CDR3 sequence reads CASGASGAADTQYF.

This clone was observed a handful of times. CDR3 in amino acids: CASSLARRTGVSWETQYF. Incomplete CDR3 DNA: TGTGCCAGCAGCTTAGCGCGTCGGACAGGGGTATCGTGGGAGACG. The chain joins TRBV7-2 to TRBJ2-3, with 9 bases lining up with TRBD1. The read terminates 3 residues before the CDR3 end, so the remaining end is supplied by the germline J gene. CDR1 SGHTA and CDR2 FQGNSA come from the germline V gene. The CDR3 has 18 amino acids. Full variable domain (rest looked up from reference TRBV7-2 and TRBJ2-3): GAGVSQSPSNKVTEKGKDVELRCDPISGHTALYWYRQSLGQGLEFLIYFQGNSAPDKSGLPSDRFSAERTGGSVSTLTIQRTQQEDSAVYLCASSLARRTGVSWETQYFGPGTRLTVL.

There are a few counts of this clone. The read terminates 3 residues ahead of where the CDR3 ends, so the germline J gene completes it. The chain employs TRBV7-2 and TRBJ2-4; D perhaps matches TRBD1 (6 bases). The CDR3 is 14 amino acids. The V gene's germline CDR1 is SGHTA and CDR2 FQGNSA. The CDR3 sequence: CASSLGTALYGQYF. CDR3 bases read: TGTGCCAGCAGCTTAGGGACAGCGCTGTATGGT.

As for this clone: The CDR3 end lies 3 residues beyond the end of the read and is filled in from the germline J gene. The chain uses TRBV7-9 and TRBJ2-3; D perhaps matches TRBD2 (6 bases). Germline CDR1 and CDR2: SEHNR and FQNEAQ (reference sequence). The CDR3 runs to 15 residues. The CDR3 is CASSFEDAGRKTQYF. Partial CDR3 DNA: TGTGCCAGCAGCTTCGAGGACGCGGGGCGAAAGACG.

Comment on this clone: The read is 3 residues too short to cover the CDR3 end, so that end is filled in from the germline J gene. The gene calls are TRBV5-1 and TRBJ2-1, with 13 bases identical to TRBD2. Per germline, CDR1 SGHRS and CDR2 YFSETQ. Losses at the gene ends were 3 bases for V and 1 base for J; bases not matched to a gene: 4. The CDR3 contains 17 residues. CDR3 residues: CASSSRLAGGSYNEQFF. The sequenced CDR3 bases are TGCGCCAGCAGCTCAAGACTAGCGGGAGGTTCCTACAATGAG.

This clone has ten or more counts. This CDR3 is CASSPPGLSYEQYF. The CDR3 bases that were read are TGTGCCAGCTCACCCCCAGGACTCTCCTACGAG. The chain has TRBV18 and TRBJ2-7, with D possibly matching TRBD2 (5 bases). The read gets to within 3 residues of the CDR3 end, and the germline J gene fills in the rest. CDR3 length: 14 residues. The germline CDR1 and CDR2 sequences are KGHSH and LQKENI. The germline V and J ends were trimmed by 3 bases and 0 bases, with 9 bases remaining between them. Looking up the rest from reference TRBV18 and TRBJ2-7 gives the full variable domain: NAGVMQNPRHLVRRRGQEARLRCSPMKGHSHVYWYRQLPEEGLKFMVYLQKENIIDESGMPKERFSAEFPKEGPSILRIQQVVRGDSAAYFCASSPPGLSYEQYFGPGTRLTVT.

This clone has at least ten counts. The CDR3 end lies 3 residues beyond the end of the read and is filled in from the germline J gene. This chain uses TRBV5-1 with TRBJ1-6; TRBD1 matches at 8 bases. This CDR3 contains 17 residues. Germline CDR1 and CDR2: SGHRS and YFSETQ. The V segment lost 0 bases and the J segment 4 bases; nucleotides outside the gene matches: 6. Incomplete CDR3 DNA: TGCGCCAGCAGCTTGGGGATCAGGGGGCAATATAATTCACCC. Its protein product is CASSLGIRGQYNSP. The whole CDR3 protein is CASSLGIRGQYNSPLHF.

Many counts were recorded for this clone. The CDR3 is cut off 3 residues early in the read; its end comes from the germline J gene. The chain uses TRBV20-1 and TRBJ2-7, with 7 bases that match TRBD2. CDR1 DFQATT and CDR2 SNEGSKA come from the germline V gene (reference sequence). This CDR3 has 12 amino acids. Losses at the gene ends were 6 bases for V and 4 bases for J; bases not matched to a gene: 6. CDR3 DNA (partial): TGCAGTGCGGGCGGGAGTTGGTACGAG. This translates into CSAGGSWYE. The full CDR3 protein reads CSAGGSWYEQYF.

The table lists this clone with many counts. The sequenced fragment ends 3 residues before the CDR3 boundary, so the rest is inferred from the germline J gene. The V call is TRBV18, the J call TRBJ2-3; TRBD1 matches 10 bases. This CDR3 contains 16 residues. V lost 3 bases to trimming and J lost 5 bases; unmatched junction nucleotides: 8. Germline V gene sequence: CDR1 KGHSH, CDR2 LQKENI. CDR3 residues: CASSPLGTGDLDTQYF. The CDR3 DNA, read in part, is TGTGCCAGCTCACCTCTTGGGACAGGGGATTTAGATACG.

This clone was seen more than once but under ten times. The CDR3 end is not reached by the read, which stops 3 residues before it; the germline J gene fills it in. The chain carries TRBV6-1 and TRBJ2-4, with D possibly TRBD1 on 7 matching bases. Germline lookup yields CDR1 MNHNS and CDR2 SASEGT. This CDR3 has 16 residues. CDR3 sequence: CASSEAPEGANYGQYF. The covered CDR3 bases are TGTGCCAGCAGTGAAGCTCCGGAGGGGGCTAACTATGGT.

To note about this clone: From the germline J gene comes the end of the CDR3, since the read stops 3 residues before it. The chain couples TRBV30 to TRBJ2-2; 8 nucleotides agree with TRBD1. Germline loops: CDR1 GTSNPN, CDR2 SVGIG (reference sequence). The CDR3 spans 13 residues. Partial CDR3 DNA: TGTGCCTGGAGACAACAGGGGGATTCACCG. It specifies CAWRQQGDSP. The whole CDR3 reads CAWRQQGDSPLFF.

This clone occurred many times. The read ends 3 residues early relative to the CDR3; the germline J gene fills the gap. The rearrangement uses TRBV11-2 and TRBJ2-4; 7 bases align to TRBD2. CDR3 length equals 15 residues. J gave up 0 bases and V 6 bases, and 5 bases lay outside the gene matches. Germline loops: CDR1 SGHAT, CDR2 FQNNGV. The CDR3 bases that were read are TGTGCCAGCAGAAGACTAGCCGGAGCCAAAAACATT. Residues: CASRRLAGAKNI. The entire CDR3 protein is CASRRLAGAKNIQYF.